Below, 21 T cell receptor beta chains from the same sample are listed, as sequenced in a study of blood T cell repertoires in COVID-19. Sequencing used immunoSEQ multiplex PCR; TCRdb keeps in-frame clones, though not all of them. The sample holds about 160,000 clones; 60% to 80% are singletons and the top ten take 2.5% to 3.5%. The sample comprised peripheral blood. Source of these receptors: a man in his 70s with acute or convalescent COVID-19.

The chain has TRBV7-8 and TRBJ2-7; D might be TRBD1 (5 bases). V was cut by 5 bases and J by 2 bases, with 22 bases left in between. The length of the CDR3 is 17 residues. In germline, CDR1 is SGHVS, CDR2 FQNEAQ. The CDR3 loop reads CASSPKARGVLAYEQYF. The CDR3 DNA is TGTGCCAGCAGCCCAAAAGCTAGGGGCGTACTGGCCTACGAGCAGTACTTC.

This chain connects TRBV30 to TRBJ1-3; D is unclear. V was cut by 3 bases and J by 4 bases, with 16 bases left in between. The CDR3 loop spans 15 amino acids. Germline assignment: CDR1 GTSNPN and CDR2 SVGIG (reference sequence). This CDR3 is CAWSLPGEWGNTIYF. As DNA, the CDR3 is TGTGCCTGGAGCCTCCCCGGGGAGTGGGGAAACACCATATATTTT.

The rearrangement links TRBV15 to TRBJ1-2; weak D call: TRBD1 (5 bases). V dropped 0 bases and J dropped 8 bases, with 16 bases sitting between them. Germline V CDR1 and CDR2: LNHNV, YYDKDF (reference sequence). The CDR3 runs 15 residues. CDR3 nucleotides: TGTGCCACCAGCAGAGATCGGGAGGGGTTGAGGGGCTACACCTTC. This sequence encodes CATSRDREGLRGYTF.

This clone was recorded only once. This rearrangement joins TRBV6-5 to TRBJ1-4; possible D gene TRBD1, 5 bases. This CDR3 region has 15 residues. Trimming left V 1 base short and J 5 bases short, with 11 bases between. Germline CDR1 and CDR2: MNHEY and SVGAGI. In DNA form, the CDR3 reads TGTGCCAGCAGTTACTTTGGGGCCCTCAATGAAAAACTGTTTTTT. It encodes CASSYFGALNEKLFF.

V and J are TRBV11-2 and TRBJ1-4; D not resolved. Looked up from germline, CDR1 is SGHAT and CDR2 is FQNNGV. Trimming cost V 2 bases and J 4 bases, with 11 bases left between them. There are 15 residues in the CDR3. This chain's CDR3 is CASSLNQVLNEKLFF. The CDR3 DNA reads TGTGCCAGCAGCTTAAACCAGGTGCTTAATGAAAAACTGTTTTTT.

This clone was recorded a few times. The rearrangement joins TRBV19 to TRBJ1-2; no clear D. The CDR3 runs to 14 residues. Germline CDR1 LNHDA, CDR2 SQIVND (reference sequence). Trimming pared 6 bases from V and 6 bases from J, leaving 17 bases between. In DNA form, the CDR3 reads TGTGCCAGTAGCGAAGGGCAGGTCGGGGATGGCTACACCTTC. Protein sequence: CASSEGQVGDGYTF.

This chain joins TRBV5-1 and TRBJ2-7; 11 bases match TRBD1. The CDR3 has 15 residues. J was trimmed by 5 bases and V by 3 bases; bases with no gene match: 7. CDR1 and CDR2 (germline): SGHRS, YFSETQ. The CDR3 protein is CASSWGQGGIDEQYF. The CDR3 coding sequence is TGCGCCAGCAGCTGGGGACAGGGGGGTATCGACGAGCAGTACTTC.

This clone was recorded a few times. The DNA for the CDR3 is TGTGCCAGCAGCTTGGGCGGGGGGCCTGCCTACGAGCAGTACTTC. It encodes CASSLGGGPAYEQYF. V gene TRBV5-5 combines with J gene TRBJ2-7; TRBD2 matches at 8 bases. Germline-derived CDR1 and CDR2 are SGHKS and YYEKEE (reference sequence). The ends lost 0 bases at V and 2 bases at J; junction bases unmatched: 4. CDR3 length equals 15 residues.

CDR3 bases: TGTGCCAGCAGTCTCCCGGGACAGGGGTTACATACGCAGTATTTT. As protein: CASSLPGQGLHTQYF. The V call is TRBV6-6, the J call TRBJ2-3; 10 bases are shared with TRBD1. The CDR3 loop spans 15 amino acids. Looked up from germline, CDR1 is MNHNY and CDR2 is SVGAGI (reference sequence). Losses at the gene ends were 5 bases for V and 7 bases for J; bases not matched to a gene: 9.

This clone was seen more than once but under ten times. This chain connects TRBV24-1 to TRBJ1-2, with 7 bases matching TRBD1. The germline V gene has CDR1 KGHDR and CDR2 SFDVKD. The CDR3 contains 14 residues. V was clipped by 2 bases and J by 8 bases; unmatched bases: 7. The DNA for the CDR3 is TGTGCCACCAGTGATTCCGCGACAGGGCGAGGCTACACCTTC. Encoded protein: CATSDSATGRGYTF.

This chain joins TRBV18 and TRBJ1-1; 8 bases map to TRBD1. CDR1 KGHSH and CDR2 LQKENI come from the germline V gene. The CDR3 contains 21 residues. V gave up 4 bases and J gave up 0 bases; unmatched junction bases: 22. CDR3 sequence (DNA): TGTGCCAGCTCACTATCCCGGAAGACAGGGGCTAACTATGGGGTGAACACTGAAGCTTTCTTT. It specifies CASSLSRKTGANYGVNTEAFF. Using reference TRBV18 and TRBJ1-1 for the parts outside the CDR3, the full variable domain is NAGVMQNPRHLVRRRGQEARLRCSPMKGHSHVYWYRQLPEEGLKFMVYLQKENIIDESGMPKERFSAEFPKEGPSILRIQQVVRGDSAAYFCASSLSRKTGANYGVNTEAFFGQGTRLTVV.

In its sample, this clone was seen many times. V gene TRBV24-1 combines with J gene TRBJ2-1; D is possibly TRBD2 (6 bases). V was trimmed by 9 bases and J by 5 bases, leaving 16 bases between them. The CDR3 runs to 14 residues. Per germline, CDR1 KGHDR and CDR2 SFDVKD. CDR3 coding DNA: TGTGCCACCCGTTCGGGGGACGGGAACAATGAGCAGTTCTTC. Protein: CATRSGDGNNEQFF.

This clone was seen a few times. The CDR3 nucleotides are TGTGCCAGCAGCTTTCTCGGTGATACTGAAGCTTTCTTT. Its translation is CASSFLGDTEAFF. V gene TRBV7-9 combines with J gene TRBJ1-1; D ambiguous. The V end was cut by 3 bases, the J end by 5 bases, with 10 bases between. Germline V lookup: CDR1 SEHNR, CDR2 FQNEAQ (reference sequence). There are 13 residues in the CDR3.

The chain is built from TRBV6-5 and TRBJ2-1, with 9 nucleotides matching TRBD1. With V trimmed by 5 bases and J by 8 bases, 7 bases remained unmatched. The CDR3 extends over 14 amino acids. Germline lookup yields CDR1 MNHEY and CDR2 SVGAGI. The CDR3 DNA reads as TGTGCCAGCAGTACCGGGACAGGGACGCATGAGCAGTTCTTC. It specifies CASSTGTGTHEQFF.

For the CDR3, the DNA is TGTGCCAGCAGTTCAAGACAGTTTTATAATTCACCCCTCCACTTT. This sequence encodes CASSSRQFYNSPLHF. The chain has TRBV27 and TRBJ1-6; a possible D gene is TRBD1 (5 bases). The CDR3 has 15 residues. Trimming took off 4 bases at V and 4 bases at J, with 11 bases between the two ends. Looked up from germline, CDR1 is MNHEY and CDR2 is SMNVEV (reference sequence).

The chain carries TRBV7-2 and TRBJ2-7, with 7 positions matching TRBD1. J lost 3 bases, V lost 2 bases, and 7 bases had no gene match. CDR1 is SGHTA, CDR2 FQGNSA, per germline. CDR3 length equals 15 residues. CDR3 bases: TGTGCCAGCAGCTTAACCGGACAGGATAACTACGAGCAGTACTTC. Its protein is CASSLTGQDNYEQYF. Drawing the rest from reference TRBV7-2 and TRBJ2-7, the complete variable domain is GAGVSQSPSNKVTEKGKDVELRCDPISGHTALYWYRQSLGQGLEFLIYFQGNSAPDKSGLPSDRFSAERTGGSVSTLTIQRTQQEDSAVYLCASSLTGQDNYEQYFGPGTRLTVT.

The chain has TRBV5-4 and TRBJ2-2, with D maybe TRBD1 (6 bases). The CDR3 sequence is 15 residues long. V lost 0 bases to trimming and J lost 4 bases, with 10 bases between them. Germline V gives CDR1 SGHNT, CDR2 YYREEE (reference sequence). DNA of the CDR3: TGTGCCAGCAGCTTGGCCGGGACAAGCACCGGGGAGCTGTTTTTT. Amino acid sequence: CASSLAGTSTGELFF.

This chain connects TRBV19 to TRBJ1-2, with D possibly being TRBD1 (6 bases). The ends were cut back, 1 base at V and 0 bases at J, with 9 bases in the middle. From germline, CDR1 is LNHDA and CDR2 SQIVND (reference sequence). The CDR3 has 15 residues. As DNA, the CDR3 is TGTGCCAGTAGTATAGGGGACACCTCTAACTATGGCTACACCTTC. Its protein product is CASSIGDTSNYGYTF.

This sequence joins TRBV15 and TRBJ2-3, with D possibly matching TRBD2 (5 bases). This CDR3 spans 15 amino acids. V was pared by 6 bases and J by 1 base, with 14 bases between. Germline CDR1 LNHNV, CDR2 YYDKDF (reference sequence). This CDR3 reads CATRPAATRTDTQYF. The CDR3 bases are TGTGCCACCAGGCCAGCGGCTACCCGCACAGATACGCAGTATTTT.

The chain employs TRBV19 and TRBJ1-3, with 8 positions matching TRBD1. The CDR3 consists of 18 residues. V was clipped by 0 bases and J by 0 bases; unmatched bases: 7. Germline CDR1 LNHDA, CDR2 SQIVND (reference sequence). Here the CDR3 DNA reads TGTGCCAGTAGTATAGACCCCAGGGGGCCGAGCTCTGGAAACACCATATATTTT. Its translation is CASSIDPRGPSSGNTIYF.

About this clone itself: Within the sample, other DNA sequences also encode this same CDR3. The chain couples TRBV18 to TRBJ1-5; D unresolved. V was shortened by 2 bases and J by 4 bases, with 6 bases between the two germline ends. The germline V gene encodes CDR1 KGHSH and CDR2 LQKENI. The CDR3 runs 13 residues. For the CDR3, the DNA is TGTGCCAGCTCACCAGGGAGTAATCAGCCCCAGCATTTT. This encodes CASSPGSNQPQHF. The full variable domain, with the rest looked up from reference TRBV18 and TRBJ1-5, is NAGVMQNPRHLVRRRGQEARLRCSPMKGHSHVYWYRQLPEEGLKFMVYLQKENIIDESGMPKERFSAEFPKEGPSILRIQQVVRGDSAAYFCASSPGSNQPQHFGDGTRLSIL.